This passage covers 15 T cell receptor beta chains from one sample sequenced in a study of CD4 T cells in relation to SARS-CoV-2 and coronaviruses. The unexposed donors gave CD4+ T cells in about 2010-2019, prior to COVID-19. This table comes from immunoSEQ multiplex PCR, and its TCRdb copy is limited to in-frame clones, with some not included. The table lists around 62,000 clones, 94% of them singletons. Sequenced material: naive CD4+ T cells from PBMCs. Indicated subset: naive CD4+ T cells isolated by negative enrichment. These receptors were taken from a human donor in good health.

The rearrangement joins TRBV9 to TRBJ1-1; no firm D call. V was shortened by 0 bases and J by 1 base, with 10 bases between the two germline ends. This CDR3 is built from 15 residues. CDR1 is SGDLS and CDR2 is YYNGEE in the germline V gene. The DNA for the CDR3 is TGTGCCAGCAGCGTAGCGTTAGGAGCGAACACTGAAGCTTTCTTT. Its protein product is CASSVALGANTEAFF.

The chain uses TRBV18 and TRBJ1-2, with D tentatively TRBD1 (5 bases). CDR1 and CDR2 from the germline V gene are KGHSH and LQKENI. Between the trimmed V and J ends, which lost 6 bases and 8 bases, there was a span of 34 bases. This CDR3 comprises 19 residues. The CDR3 loop reads CASSTSSLGGTISNGGYTF. CDR3 nucleotide sequence: TGTGCCAGCTCCACCTCCAGCCTCGGCGGGACCATTTCTAATGGCGGCTACACCTTC.

V and J are TRBV7-3 and TRBJ2-1; unclear D gene. The CDR3 has 15 amino acids. The germline CDR1 and CDR2 sequences are SGHTA and FQGTGA. V was shortened by 2 bases and J by 3 bases, with 11 bases between the two germline ends. CDR3 DNA sequence: TGTGCCAGCAGCTTATCCAGCGCGATCTACAATGAGCAGTTCTTC. It specifies CASSLSSAIYNEQFF.

This clone was observed once. One junction end does not reproduce the germline sequence, and a read error may be involved. The V and J genes are TRBV28 and TRBJ2-4; D unresolved. CDR1 is MDHEN, CDR2 SYDVKM, per germline. The CDR3 has 12 amino acids. The CDR3 nucleotides are TGTGCCAGCAGCCTCCCGGGCACGCCAAGGGACTTC. Its translation: CASSLPGTPRDF. Full variable domain (rest looked up from reference TRBV28 and TRBJ2-4): DVKVTQSSRYLVKRTGEKVFLECVQDMDHENMFWYRQDPGLGLRLIYFSYDVKMKEKGDIPEGYSVSREKKERFSLILESASTNQTSMYLCASSLPGTPRDFGAGTRLSVL.

This clone came up once. The genes are TRBV27 and TRBJ2-5, with TRBD2 matching 7 bases. The junction had 9 bases not matched to a gene; V was cut back by 3 bases and J by 5 bases. This CDR3 comprises 15 residues. Germline V gives CDR1 MNHEY, CDR2 SMNVEV (reference sequence). CDR3 DNA sequence: TGTGCCAGCAGTTTCAGCGGGGATCGGCACGAGACCCAGTACTTC. Encoded protein: CASSFSGDRHETQYF.

This sequence joins TRBV7-2 and TRBJ2-5, with 9 bases identical to TRBD2. Per the germline V gene, CDR1 is SGHTA and CDR2 is FQGNSA. This CDR3 is 14 amino acids long. V lost 5 bases, J lost 3 bases, and 4 bases stayed unmatched. Written as DNA, the CDR3 is TGTGCCAGCAGCCGGACTAGCGCCAAAGAGACCCAGTACTTC. It is translated as CASSRTSAKETQYF.

This chain joins TRBV2 and TRBJ2-5; perhaps TRBD2 as D (5 bases). Trimming stripped 7 bases from V and 4 bases from J, with 10 bases between. This CDR3 contains 12 residues. Germline assignment: CDR1 SNHLY and CDR2 FYNNEI. Here the CDR3 reads CASTGEGETQYF. CDR3 sequence (DNA): TGTGCCAGCACTGGAGAGGGAGAGACCCAGTACTTC.

The rearrangement joins TRBV5-1 to TRBJ2-7; the match to TRBD2 covers 12 bases. Germline CDR1 reads SGHRS; CDR2 reads YFSETQ. Trimming took 0 bases from V and 2 from J; bases not matched to a gene: 0. The CDR3 runs to 15 residues. CDR3 DNA sequence: TGCGCCAGCAGCTTGGGGACTAGCGGGACCTACGAGCAGTACTTC. It codes for CASSLGTSGTYEQYF.

This clone was recorded once. The chain joins TRBV25-1 to TRBJ2-1, with D perhaps TRBD2 (5 bases). The germline V gene has CDR1 MGHDK and CDR2 SYGVNS. The CDR3 consists of 14 residues. V lost 8 bases, J lost 0 bases, and 11 bases lay in between. The CDR3 coding sequence is TGTGCCAGCCTCCCGGCGGGCTCCTACAATGAGCAGTTCTTC. The encoded protein is CASLPAGSYNEQFF.

V usage is TRBV21-1 and J usage is TRBJ2-1; TRBD2 reflects the table's D call only, with no check against the DNA. TRBV21-1 is noted as a pseudogene. The CDR3 is 16 amino acids. CDR3 sequence: CASSKHGGRAYNEQFF. In DNA, the CDR3 is TGTGCCAGCAGCAAACACGGCGGGAGGGCCTACAATGAGCAGTTCTTC.

The chain carries TRBV24-1 and TRBJ2-5; 8 nucleotides line up with TRBD1. Unmatched junction bases numbered 5, after V lost 4 bases and J lost 2 bases. The CDR3 sequence is 15 residues long. The V gene's germline CDR1 is KGHDR and CDR2 SFDVKD. The CDR3 nucleotides read TGTGCCACCAGTGACCCGGGACAGGTTCAAGAGACCCAGTACTTC. This gives the protein CATSDPGQVQETQYF.

The chain joins TRBV6-1 to TRBJ2-3, with 10 nucleotides matching TRBD2. V shed 4 bases and J 1 base; nucleotides not matched to a gene: 8. This CDR3 is 17 amino acids long. In germline, CDR1 is MNHNS, CDR2 SASEGT. CDR3 amino acids: CASSVTSGTSGTDTQYF. The CDR3 DNA is TGTGCCAGCAGTGTTACCTCCGGGACTAGCGGCACAGATACGCAGTATTTT.

CDR3 residues: CASSQQVNTEAFF. The CDR3 nucleotides read TGTGCCAGCAGTCAACAAGTTAACACTGAAGCTTTCTTT. The chain recombines TRBV6-6 with TRBJ1-1, with D unclear. The CDR3 contains 13 residues. Germline-derived CDR1 and CDR2 are MNHNY and SVGAGI (reference sequence). V gave up 5 bases and J gave up 2 bases, with 9 bases separating them.

The chain carries TRBV28 and TRBJ2-7; D is uncertain. V gave up 4 bases and J gave up 6 bases, with 7 bases separating them. In germline, CDR1 is MDHEN, CDR2 SYDVKM. The CDR3 totals 11 residues. CDR3 protein: CASSSGREQYF. The CDR3 coding sequence is TGTGCCAGCAGTTCCGGTCGCGAGCAGTACTTC.

This clone has more than one count but fewer than ten. The CDR3 sequence: CAWRPGRGVYGSSYEQYF. The CDR3 DNA reads TGTGCCTGGAGGCCCGGCAGGGGAGTATACGGGTCCTCCTACGAGCAGTACTTC. The chain has TRBV30 and TRBJ2-7; D may be TRBD1 (6 bases). The V gene lost 3 bases and the J gene lost 0 bases, with 24 bases spanning the gap. There are 18 residues in the CDR3. Germline V gene sequence: CDR1 GTSNPN, CDR2 SVGIG (reference sequence). The complete variable domain, with remaining parts taken from reference TRBV30 and TRBJ2-7, reads SQTIHQWPATLVQPVGSPLSLECTVEGTSNPNLYWYRQAAGRGLQLLFYSVGIGQISSEVPQNLSASRPQDRQFILSSKKLLLSDSGFYLCAWRPGRGVYGSSYEQYFGPGTRLTVT.